The sequence of this TCR beta chain was determined in a study of identical twins. Points on this clonotype: Its specificity is unknown.

Regarding the study as a whole: Cord blood beta clonotypes that were abundant carried fewer insertions, and memory repertoires showed no such trend.

TCRdb itself ran the 5' RACE reads through MiXCR, one entry per CDR3 protein. The repertoire holds 1.5 million to 2 million distinct CDR3 sequences, with about 32% as singletons. This CDR3 region has 13 residues. Trimming shortened V by 1 base and J by 9 bases, and 12 bases separated the two germline ends. Germline V gene sequence: CDR1 SGHDN, CDR2 FVKESK. There were only healthy Caucasians among the donors. The rearrangement joins TRBV14 to TRBJ1-1; a weak D match, TRBD1 (5 bases). The sequenced sample was cord blood. The sequence came from a newborn girl in good health. Here the CDR3 reads CASSQVQGGKAFF. CDR3 bases: TGTGCCAGCAGCCAAGTTCAGGGCGGGAAAGCTTTCTTT.